A single sample is the source of the 12 T cell receptor beta chains below, sequenced in a study of tumor-infiltrating lymphocytes in localized non-small cell lung cancer. TCRdb's copy holds only in-frame clones and misses some; the assay was immunoSEQ multiplex PCR. The table has about 14,000 clones, roughly four fifths seen once. Sequences were obtained from lung tumor tissue. The receptors derive from a human donor with non-small cell lung cancer.

This chain connects TRBV2 to TRBJ2-3; 8 bases are a match to TRBD1. CDR1 and CDR2 from the germline V gene are SNHLY and FYNNEI. The CDR3 length is 16 residues. The V gene end was trimmed by 2 bases and the J gene end by 2 bases; junction bases not matched to a gene: 6. The CDR3 DNA sequence: TGTGCCAGCAGTGAAAATCAGGGACAGGCCACAGATACGCAGTATTTT. Translated, it gives CASSENQGQATDTQYF.

Concerning this clone: A junction end diverges from the germline sequence, so it may reflect a read error. This rearrangement joins TRBV14 to TRBJ2-2; D unclear. Germline loops: CDR1 SGHDN, CDR2 FVKESK. The CDR3 has 13 amino acids. The CDR3 spells CAGSVRWGGELFF. The CDR3, as DNA: TGTGCCGGCAGCGTCCGGTGGGGCGGGGAGCTGTTTTTT.

The CDR3 DNA is TGTGCCTGGAGTGTACGGGGGGGGGCCTACGAGCAGTACTTC. This translates into CAWSVRGGAYEQYF. This chain uses TRBV30 with TRBJ2-7; 8 bases match TRBD2. The CDR3 loop spans 14 amino acids. Germline V gives CDR1 GTSNPN, CDR2 SVGIG (reference sequence). V dropped 0 bases and J dropped 2; count of bases not matched to a gene: 3.

The chain combines TRBV10-3 with TRBJ1-1; no definite D call. V gave up 3 bases and J gave up 7 bases, with 9 bases separating them. The germline CDR1 and CDR2 sequences are ENHRY and SYGVKD. This CDR3 is 12 amino acids long. CDR3 DNA: TGTGCCATCAGTGAAAAAGGGTATGAAGCTTTCTTT. Its translation is CAISEKGYEAFF.

The chain uses TRBV28 and TRBJ1-2; 7 nucleotides align to TRBD1. This CDR3 comprises 13 residues. The germline V gene encodes CDR1 MDHEN and CDR2 SYDVKM. The ends lost 4 bases at V and 5 bases at J; junction bases unmatched: 4. The CDR3: CASSWDRGYGYTF. In nucleotides, the CDR3 is TGTGCCAGCAGTTGGGACAGAGGATATGGCTACACCTTC.

The chain employs TRBV10-3 and TRBJ2-7, with D perhaps matching TRBD1 (6 bases). This CDR3 comprises 12 residues. Trimming pared 2 bases from V and 7 bases from J, leaving 9 bases between. Germline loops: CDR1 ENHRY, CDR2 SYGVKD. The CDR3 loop is CAISERGSEQYF. The DNA for the CDR3 is TGTGCCATCAGTGAGAGGGGGAGTGAGCAGTACTTC.

The rearrangement joins TRBV5-1 to TRBJ2-7; 8 bases fit TRBD2. Germline V lookup: CDR1 SGHRS, CDR2 YFSETQ. V lost 0 bases to trimming and J lost 6 bases; unmatched junction nucleotides: 5. The CDR3 covers 14 residues. Here the CDR3 reads CASSLEGTRSEQYF. The DNA for the CDR3 is TGCGCCAGCAGCTTGGAGGGGACTAGGAGCGAGCAGTACTTC.

The chain uses TRBV6-1 and TRBJ1-1; no reliable D call. V lost 3 bases and J 10 bases, leaving 18 bases between the germline ends. The CDR3 covers 14 residues. Germline values: CDR1 MNHNS, CDR2 SASEGT. CDR3: CASSDIGQRWGAFF. In nucleotides, the CDR3 is TGTGCCAGCAGTGATATCGGGCAGCGCTGGGGAGCTTTCTTT.

The chain combines TRBV27 with TRBJ2-3, with unresolved D. The CDR3 consists of 12 residues. Deletions cut 10 bases from V and 0 bases from J, with 8 bases between. Germline CDR1 MNHEY, CDR2 SMNVEV (reference sequence). The CDR3 DNA follows: TGTGCCACCGCGGCCAGCACAGATACGCAGTATTTT. Translating gives CATAASTDTQYF.

The rearrangement joins TRBV14 to TRBJ2-2; 8 bases fit TRBD2. CDR1 and CDR2 from the germline V gene are SGHDN and FVKESK. J was trimmed by 3 bases and V by 6 bases; bases with no gene match: 3. The CDR3 has 14 residues. The CDR3 region has the DNA TGTGCCAGCAGTCTAGCGGGCTACACCGGGGAGCTGTTTTTT. Translated, it gives CASSLAGYTGELFF.

This clone was found once. The chain joins TRBV19 to TRBJ2-1; 10 nucleotides agree with TRBD2. Germline V gene data show CDR1 as LNHDA and CDR2 as SQIVND (reference sequence). The CDR3 has 14 amino acids. The V gene end was trimmed by 3 bases and the J gene end by 9 bases; junction bases not matched to a gene: 5. This CDR3 is CASSITSGTREQFF. DNA of the CDR3: TGTGCCAGTAGTATTACTAGCGGGACCCGTGAGCAGTTCTTC.

This clone occurred a few times. The V gene is TRBV14, the J gene TRBJ2-3; D is unclear. The germline V gene has CDR1 SGHDN and CDR2 FVKESK. CDR3 size: 14 residues. V was trimmed by 0 bases and J by 3 bases, leaving 7 bases between them. The CDR3 sequence is CASSQDGVTDTQYF. CDR3 DNA: TGTGCCAGCAGCCAAGATGGGGTTACAGATACGCAGTATTTT.